This T cell receptor (beta chain) was identified in a study of graft-versus-host responses after intestinal transplantation. Overall study context: Multivisceral, liver-intestinal, or isolated intestinal transplants were performed in recipients. Anti-thymocyte globulin was used for induction in all recipients, who then took tacrolimus and steroids for 2 to 4 years.

Clones were sequenced by immunoSEQ multiplex PCR, and TCRdb holds only the in-frame ones, with some missing. The data show 75,000 to 100,000 clones, 83% seen once. Worth noting for this clone: The antigen is undetermined.

V lost 1 base and J lost 0, with 19 bases in between. Germline values: CDR1 MDHEN, CDR2 SYDVKM. This CDR3 has 19 amino acids. The clonotype was recovered from a human donor who received an intestinal transplant. The sample was unstimulated CD8+ T cells sorted from spleen or lymph node cells, taken before intestinal transplant. This chain links TRBV28 with TRBJ2-1, with no clear D. This chain's CDR3 is CASSLSRPGPSSSYNEQFF. CDR3 in DNA: TGTGCCAGCAGTTTATCCAGACCGGGTCCCTCGAGCTCCTACAATGAGCAGTTCTTC. The variable domain in full, with the rest retrieved from reference TRBV28 and TRBJ2-1, is DVKVTQSSRYLVKRTGEKVFLECVQDMDHENMFWYRQDPGLGLRLIYFSYDVKMKEKGDIPEGYSVSREKKERFSLILESASTNQTSMYLCASSLSRPGPSSSYNEQFFGPGTRLTVL.